A single sample gave rise to the 18 T cell receptor beta chains below, sequenced in a study of cytomegalovirus exposure and HLA in healthy donors. 13 Jbeta primers and 60 Vbeta primers were used for the PCR. Sequencing was performed with immunoSEQ multiplex PCR; in TCRdb, only in-frame clones are kept and a portion is missing. The table lists approximately 130,000 clones. What was sequenced was PBMCs. The source of these receptors is a woman in her fifties or sixties in good health and CMV-seronegative.

J is TRBJ2-2 and V is TRBV25-1; D is undetermined. CDR1 is MGHDK, CDR2 SYGVNS, per germline. V lost 3 bases to trimming and J lost 4 bases, with 18 bases between them. The CDR3 totals 17 residues. CDR3 DNA: TGTGCCAGCAGTGAGTTGACTCCATCGGTGGGCACCGGGGAGCTGTTTTTT. This encodes CASSELTPSVGTGELFF.

V usage is TRBV11-2 and J usage is TRBJ2-2; 7 nucleotides match TRBD1. J gave up 3 bases and V 5 bases, and 15 bases lay outside the gene matches. Germline CDR1 SGHAT, CDR2 FQNNGV. The CDR3 consists of 18 residues. In nucleotides, the CDR3 is TGTGCCAGCAGCCGACCTTCCTCCGGGACAGCATACACCGGGGAGCTGTTTTTT. It encodes CASSRPSSGTAYTGELFF. Supplemented by reference TRBV11-2 and TRBJ2-2, the full variable domain reads EAGVAQSPRYKIIEKRQSVAFWCNPISGHATLYWYQQILGQGPKLLIQFQNNGVVDDSQLPKDRFSAERLKGVDSTLKIQPAKLEDSAVYLCASSRPSSGTAYTGELFFGEGSRLTVL.

The chain is built from TRBV11-2 and TRBJ2-7; weak D call: TRBD2 (5 bases). V was pared by 6 bases and J by 0 bases, with 18 bases between. Germline CDR1 SGHAT, CDR2 FQNNGV. The CDR3 covers 16 residues. The CDR3 is CASRTLRGRTSYEQYF. Written as DNA, the CDR3 is TGTGCCAGCAGAACTCTACGGGGAAGGACCTCCTACGAGCAGTACTTC.

This chain uses TRBV30 with TRBJ1-5, with a weak D call TRBD1 (5 bases). V dropped 0 bases and J dropped 3 bases, with 9 bases sitting between them. This CDR3 is built from 14 residues. Germline CDR1 and CDR2: GTSNPN and SVGIG (reference sequence). The CDR3 region has the DNA TGTGCCTGGAGTGTTGGGGGGGACAATCAGCCCCAGCATTTT. Protein: CAWSVGGDNQPQHF.

The V and J genes are TRBV6-1 and TRBJ1-4; D not resolved. The CDR3 covers 13 residues. V lost 5 bases and J 7 bases, leaving 11 bases between the germline ends. Per germline, CDR1 MNHNS and CDR2 SASEGT. The CDR3 DNA reads TGTGCCAGCAGTCTGTCCCGCGGTGAAAAACTGTTTTTT. Translating it yields CASSLSRGEKLFF.

The V gene is TRBV4-1, the J gene TRBJ1-4; D is unclear. V was shortened by 4 bases and J by 9 bases, with 9 bases between the two germline ends. CDR1 and CDR2 (germline): MGHRA, YSYEKL. The CDR3 extends over 12 amino acids. This chain's CDR3 is CASSLGGQKLFF. CDR3 nucleotide sequence: TGCGCCAGCAGCCTAGGAGGGCAAAAACTGTTTTTT.

The genes are TRBV10-3 and TRBJ2-1; tentatively, D is TRBD2 (5 bases). Germline lookup yields CDR1 ENHRY and CDR2 SYGVKD. This CDR3 spans 13 amino acids. The V gene lost 11 bases and the J gene lost 3 bases, with 14 bases spanning the gap. In DNA form, the CDR3 reads TGTGCCGTACGGGATTACAACTACAATGAGCAGTTCTTC. Amino acid sequence: CAVRDYNYNEQFF.

The chain carries TRBV6-1 and TRBJ1-5; the D gene is possibly TRBD1 (6 bases). From germline, CDR1 is MNHNS and CDR2 SASEGT. Trimming stripped 6 bases from V and 5 bases from J, with 14 bases between. This CDR3 spans 14 amino acids. The CDR3 is CASSSRQVDQPQHF. In nucleotides, the CDR3 is TGTGCCAGCAGCTCTAGACAGGTGGATCAGCCCCAGCATTTT.

The rearrangement joins TRBV11-3 to TRBJ1-6, with 7 bases aligning to TRBD1. The germline CDR1 and CDR2 sequences are SGHNT and YENEEA. The CDR3 runs to 13 residues. The junction had 8 bases not matched to a gene; V was cut back by 4 bases and J by 14 bases. In nucleotides, the CDR3 is TGTGCCAGCAGCTCTCTGGGACAGCCAACCCTCCACTTT. Translating it yields CASSSLGQPTLHF. Variable domain in full (rest from reference TRBV11-3 and TRBJ1-6): EAGVVQSPRYKIIEKKQPVAFWCNPISGHNTLYWYLQNLGQGPELLIRYENEEAVDDSQLPKDRFSAERLKGVDSTLKIQPAELGDSAVYLCASSSLGQPTLHFGNGTRLTVT.

This chain links TRBV14 with TRBJ1-1; D is perhaps TRBD1 (5 bases). CDR1 SGHDN and CDR2 FVKESK come from the germline V gene. This CDR3 region has 13 residues. The V and J ends lost 5 bases and 1 base respectively, with 8 bases between them. CDR3 region: CASSWGGNTEAFF. DNA for the CDR3: TGTGCCAGCAGCTGGGGGGGGAACACTGAAGCTTTCTTT.

This rearrangement joins TRBV6-1 to TRBJ1-2, with D possibly being TRBD1 (5 bases). The V end was cut by 10 bases, the J end by 7 bases, with 19 bases between. The CDR3 consists of 13 residues. Germline CDR1 reads MNHNS; CDR2 reads SASEGT. DNA of the CDR3: TGTGCCACCGGGGGGGTCGGGGTTTTTGGCTACACCTTC. Amino acid sequence: CATGGVGVFGYTF.

V is TRBV7-8 and J is TRBJ2-5; unclear D gene. Trimming left V 7 bases short and J 2 bases short, with 14 bases between. The CDR3 length is 14 residues. Germline V gene lookup returns CDR1 SGHVS and CDR2 FQNEAQ. This CDR3 is CASTLRSSQETQYF. The CDR3 bases are TGTGCCAGCACCCTAAGGAGCTCTCAAGAGACCCAGTACTTC.

This chain uses TRBV19 with TRBJ2-4; 9 positions match TRBD1. Germline V gene sequence: CDR1 LNHDA, CDR2 SQIVND (reference sequence). The V and J ends lost 1 base and 7 bases, in that order; junction bases with no gene match: 11. The CDR3 consists of 17 residues. CDR3 in DNA: TGTGCCAGTAGTATAGTGGGAGGTGGACAGGGGAGGAACATTCAGTACTTC. Its translation is CASSIVGGGQGRNIQYF.

Comments on this clone: Its ends do not fully match the called genes, so a read error is possible. The V and J genes are TRBV2 and TRBJ2-7, with 8 nucleotides matching TRBD1. The germline gives CDR1 SNHLY, CDR2 FYNNEI. This CDR3 spans 12 amino acids. The CDR3 DNA reads TGTGCCAGCACAGGGGGCTCCCACGAGCAGTACTTC. This encodes CASTGGSHEQYF.

The chain recombines TRBV6-6 with TRBJ2-3; TRBD1 matches at 7 bases. V gave up 7 bases and J gave up 6 bases; unmatched junction bases: 10. CDR1 and CDR2 (germline): MNHNY, SVGAGI (reference sequence). This CDR3 comprises 14 residues. The CDR3 DNA follows: TGTGCCAGCATGCGAGGGGGCCTGGGGGATACGCAGTATTTT. Residues: CASMRGGLGDTQYF.

V is TRBV11-2 and J is TRBJ2-3; no clear D. The CDR3 spans 14 residues. Trimming shortened V by 2 bases and J by 2 bases, and 8 bases separated the two germline ends. Germline loops: CDR1 SGHAT, CDR2 FQNNGV. CDR3 nucleotides: TGTGCCAGCAGCTTAATACGGTCCACAGATACGCAGTATTTT. The encoded protein is CASSLIRSTDTQYF. Full variable domain (remainder filled in from reference TRBV11-2 and TRBJ2-3): EAGVAQSPRYKIIEKRQSVAFWCNPISGHATLYWYQQILGQGPKLLIQFQNNGVVDDSQLPKDRFSAERLKGVDSTLKIQPAKLEDSAVYLCASSLIRSTDTQYFGPGTRLTVL.

The CDR3 coding sequence is TGTGCCAGCAACCCTAGCGGGCCTCCTGAGCAGTTCTTC. Encoded protein: CASNPSGPPEQFF. The chain recombines TRBV6-5 with TRBJ2-1; 8 bases are a match to TRBD2. With 7 bases clipped from V and 9 bases from J, the junction kept 8 bases outside the gene matches. This CDR3 contains 13 residues. CDR1 MNHEY and CDR2 SVGAGI come from the germline V gene.

This chain joins TRBV18 and TRBJ2-1; 9 nucleotides line up with TRBD1. The V gene's germline CDR1 is KGHSH and CDR2 LQKENI. After removal of 3 bases from V and 7 bases from J, the junction contained 1 base not matched to a gene. CDR3 size: 13 residues. CDR3 residues: CASSPDRGNEQFF. In nucleotides, the CDR3 is TGTGCCAGCTCACCGGACAGGGGTAATGAGCAGTTCTTC. Using reference TRBV18 and TRBJ2-1 for the parts outside the CDR3, the full variable domain is NAGVMQNPRHLVRRRGQEARLRCSPMKGHSHVYWYRQLPEEGLKFMVYLQKENIIDESGMPKERFSAEFPKEGPSILRIQQVVRGDSAAYFCASSPDRGNEQFFGPGTRLTVL.